This T cell receptor beta chain was recorded in a study of beta chain features in type 1 diabetes. About the research overall: The study examined 107,917,701 sorted cells across all samples.

This CDR3 has 16 amino acids. Germline CDR1 and CDR2: MDHEN and SYDVKM. Trimming cost V 4 bases and J 5 bases; bases outside gene matches: 5. Every bit of the isolated RNA underwent reverse transcription, so sequencing read expressed TCRB transcripts. Sequencing used immunoSEQ multiplex PCR; TCRdb keeps in-frame clones, though not all of them. The repertoire holds around 430,000 clones, with 30% as singletons. This clone was seen only a few times. It was via CD45RO/CCR7/CD25/CD127/CD95/CD27 that CD4+ naive, central memory, regulatory and stem cell-like memory cells were sorted. Populations isolated by sorting all had purity greater than 95%.

The receptor was isolated from a young man in good health. The chain joins TRBV28 to TRBJ2-5; 15 nucleotides line up with TRBD2. The sequenced sample consisted of naive CD4+ T cells from blood. The CDR3 loop reads CASSSRTSGRGETQYF. The CDR3 DNA follows: TGTGCCAGCAGTTCCCGGACTAGCGGGAGGGGTGAGACCCAGTACTTC.